Below are 27 T cell receptor beta chains sequenced from a single sample in a study of control samples from healthy donors and cancer patients. Clones were read by immunoSEQ multiplex PCR, and TCRdb kept only the in-frame ones, dropping some. Found here are about 76,000 clones, around 90% of them singletons; the top ten hold roughly a tenth. Sequenced input: PBMCs. These TCRs come from a woman aged 45-60 years with colorectal cancer.

The chain combines TRBV19 with TRBJ1-2, with 12 bases aligning to TRBD1. CDR3 length equals 16 residues. The junction had 5 bases not matched to a gene; V was cut back by 3 bases and J by 3 bases. Germline V CDR1 and CDR2: LNHDA, SQIVND (reference sequence). The CDR3 nucleotides read TGTGCCAGTAGTATCCGTGGGACAGGGGGCTACTATGGCTACACCTTC. Translation gives CASSIRGTGGYYGYTF.

The J gene is TRBJ1-1, the V gene TRBV24-1; 10 bases align to TRBD1. CDR3 size: 13 residues. In germline, CDR1 is KGHDR, CDR2 SFDVKD. With V trimmed by 10 bases and J by 7 bases, 8 bases remained unmatched. DNA for the CDR3: TGTGCCACAAGGGACAGGGGAGGTAATGAAGCTTTCTTT. Amino acid sequence: CATRDRGGNEAFF.

This chain links TRBV7-8 with TRBJ2-2; 11 nucleotides line up with TRBD1. This CDR3 contains 16 residues. Germline lookup yields CDR1 SGHVS and CDR2 FQNEAQ. Trimming removed 5 bases from V and 2 bases from J; junction bases left unmatched: 4. The CDR3 DNA reads as TGTGCCAGCAGCCCACGGACAGGGGGCAACACCGGGGAGCTGTTTTTT. Its translation: CASSPRTGGNTGELFF.

The chain employs TRBV5-1 and TRBJ1-3, with 7 nucleotides matching TRBD1. After removal of 4 bases from V and 0 bases from J, the junction contained 10 bases not matched to a gene. The CDR3 sequence is 17 residues long. CDR1 is SGHRS and CDR2 is YFSETQ in the germline V gene. The CDR3 coding sequence is TGCGCCAGCAGCAACCAACCGCAGGGGGTCTCTGGAAACACCATATATTTT. As protein: CASSNQPQGVSGNTIYF.

This chain joins TRBV19 and TRBJ1-6; TRBD1 matches 10 bases. The V gene end was trimmed by 6 bases and the J gene end by 6 bases; junction bases not matched to a gene: 5. CDR1 is LNHDA and CDR2 is SQIVND in the germline V gene (reference sequence). The CDR3 has 15 residues. CDR3 bases: TGTGCCAGTAGAGCGGGGGACAGGGGTAATTCACCCCTCCACTTT. This encodes CASRAGDRGNSPLHF.

The chain recombines TRBV12-3 or TRBV12-4 with TRBJ1-2; D ambiguous. V lost 0 bases, J lost 8 bases, and 7 bases lay in between. The CDR3 runs to 12 residues. The CDR3, as DNA: TGTGCCAGCAGTTTAGCGCCCCACGGCTACACCTTC. This sequence encodes CASSLAPHGYTF.

Only one count was recorded for this clone. The CDR3 DNA is TGCGCCAGCAGCTTTTTGGATACGCAGTATTTT. Translating gives CASSFLDTQYF. This chain uses TRBV5-1 with TRBJ2-3; the D is unclear. Germline-derived CDR1 and CDR2 are SGHRS and YFSETQ. The germline V and J ends were trimmed by 2 bases and 6 bases, with 4 bases remaining between them. CDR3 length: 11 residues.

The V and J genes are TRBV3-1 (or the pseudogene TRBV3-2) and TRBJ1-1; a weak D match, TRBD1 (5 bases). The V gene's germline CDR1 is LGHDT and CDR2 YNNKEL (reference sequence). V lost 1 base to trimming and J lost 4 bases, with 16 bases between them. This CDR3 contains 16 residues. The CDR3 DNA reads as TGTGCCAGCAGCCAAGTGAAGGGAGGGGTTGTCACTGAAGCTTTCTTT. This codes for CASSQVKGGVVTEAFF.

The chain employs TRBV5-1 and TRBJ2-5; 9 bases match TRBD1. The germline V gene has CDR1 SGHRS and CDR2 YFSETQ. The CDR3 is made up of 16 amino acids. V was pared by 0 bases and J by 3 bases, with 6 bases of the junction left unmatched. CDR3 residues: CASSLGPRQGEETQYF. The CDR3 coding sequence is TGCGCCAGCAGCTTGGGGCCCCGACAGGGGGAAGAGACCCAGTACTTC.

V usage is TRBV11-3 and J usage is TRBJ2-1, with D possibly called TRBD1 or TRBD2 (5 bases each). V shed 5 bases and J shed 3 bases, with 17 bases lying between them. CDR1 SGHNT and CDR2 YENEEA come from the germline V gene. The CDR3 extends over 16 amino acids. CDR3 residues: CASSPRDGALYNEQFF. As DNA, the CDR3 is TGTGCCAGCAGCCCCCGGGATGGGGCCCTCTACAATGAGCAGTTCTTC.

The J gene is TRBJ1-2, the V gene TRBV6-2 or TRBV6-3; no clear D. Trimming took 6 bases from V and 4 from J, leaving 12 bases between them. The CDR3 has 13 amino acids. Germline V gene sequence: CDR1 MNHEY, CDR2 SVGEGT. The CDR3 spells CASSDGILYGYTF. Written as DNA, the CDR3 is TGTGCCAGCAGCGACGGGATTCTCTATGGCTACACCTTC.

This chain links TRBV18 with TRBJ2-2; 7 bases are a match to TRBD1. The J segment lost 5 bases and the V segment lost 6 bases, leaving 9 bases of the junction unmatched. This CDR3 comprises 15 residues. Per germline, CDR1 KGHSH and CDR2 LQKENI. The CDR3 reads CASSPGTDFTGELFF. CDR3 nucleotide sequence: TGTGCCAGCTCCCCCGGGACAGATTTTACCGGGGAGCTGTTTTTT.

The V gene is TRBV19, the J gene TRBJ2-3, with a weak D call TRBD2 (6 bases). The CDR3 contains 18 residues. Trimming left V 5 bases short and J 4 bases short, with 25 bases between. Germline CDR1 LNHDA, CDR2 SQIVND (reference sequence). The CDR3 DNA is TGTGCCAGTAGTCCCCCCCTTACGGGAGTCGATGTGGCAGATACGCAGTATTTT. It codes for CASSPPLTGVDVADTQYF.

On this clone: One end of the junction fails to match germline, which may point to a read error. The J gene is TRBJ2-3, the V gene TRBV6-5; 9 nucleotides match TRBD2. CDR1 and CDR2 from the germline V gene are MNHEY and SVGAGI. There are 15 residues in the CDR3. CDR3 residues: CASSPPGTSRDTQYF. The CDR3 nucleotides read TGTGCCAGCAGCCCCCCCGGGACTAGCAGAGATACGCAGTATTTT.

The chain recombines TRBV7-2 with TRBJ1-2, with D possibly being TRBD1 (5 bases). CDR1 SGHTA and CDR2 FQGNSA come from the germline V gene. CDR3 size: 14 residues. V lost 5 bases, J lost 4 bases, and 14 bases lay in between. The CDR3 sequence: CASSVQEDVYGYTF. In nucleotides, the CDR3 is TGTGCCAGCAGCGTACAGGAGGACGTCTATGGCTACACCTTC. The variable domain in full, with the rest retrieved from reference TRBV7-2 and TRBJ1-2, is GAGVSQSPSNKVTEKGKDVELRCDPISGHTALYWYRQSLGQGLEFLIYFQGNSAPDKSGLPSDRFSAERTGGSVSTLTIQRTQQEDSAVYLCASSVQEDVYGYTFGSGTRLTVV.

The chain employs TRBV5-6 and TRBJ2-1, with 9 bases aligning to TRBD2. The CDR3 runs to 17 residues. V shed 0 bases and J 6 bases; nucleotides not matched to a gene: 10. Germline CDR1 reads SGHDT; CDR2 reads YYEEEE. The CDR3 DNA follows: TGTGCCAGCAGCTTGGAAGGGGGGACTAGCAATATCAATGAGCAGTTCTTC. Translating it yields CASSLEGGTSNINEQFF. The full variable domain, with the rest looked up from reference TRBV5-6 and TRBJ2-1, is DAGVTQSPTHLIKTRGQQVTLRCSPKSGHDTVSWYQQALGQGPQFIFQYYEEEERQRGNFPDRFSGHQFPNYSSELNVNALLLGDSALYLCASSLEGGTSNINEQFFGPGTRLTVL.

The J gene is TRBJ2-3, the V gene TRBV19; TRBD1 agrees at 9 bases. The length of the CDR3 is 16 residues. V dropped 5 bases and J dropped 2; count of bases not matched to a gene: 8. Germline CDR1 and CDR2: LNHDA and SQIVND (reference sequence). In DNA, the CDR3 is TGTGCCAGTAGTGCACAGGGGGCTTTAGACACAGATACGCAGTATTTT. Translating gives CASSAQGALDTDTQYF.

The chain couples TRBV19 to TRBJ1-1, with 9 bases that match TRBD1. The CDR3 contains 14 residues. The V gene's germline CDR1 is LNHDA and CDR2 SQIVND (reference sequence). V was pared by 3 bases and J by 10 bases, with 9 bases of the junction left unmatched. The CDR3 is CASSIEGQGVIAFF. The CDR3 DNA sequence: TGTGCCAGTAGTATCGAGGGACAGGGAGTTATAGCTTTCTTT.

DNA for the CDR3: TGCGCCAGCAGCCAAGATATCTACCAGATCACAGATGAAAAACTGTTTTTT. Amino acids: CASSQDIYQITDEKLFF. The rearrangement links TRBV4-3 to TRBJ1-4; D unclear. Deletions cut 0 bases from V and 6 bases from J, with 17 bases between. This CDR3 is built from 17 residues. The germline CDR1 and CDR2 sequences are LGHNA and YSLEER.

As regards this clone: The sample holds other DNA sequences that translate to the same CDR3. This chain joins TRBV7-2 and TRBJ1-5; D is unresolved. V was trimmed by 1 base and J by 6 bases, leaving 7 bases between them. The CDR3 loop spans 13 amino acids. The germline gives CDR1 SGHTA, CDR2 FQGNSA. As DNA, the CDR3 is TGTGCCAGCAGCTTAGGAGGAAGTCAGCCCCAGCATTTT. Amino acid sequence: CASSLGGSQPQHF.

The chain is built from TRBV28 and TRBJ2-5; D remains unclear. The CDR3 contains 13 residues. Trimming shortened V by 3 bases and J by 0 bases, and 5 bases separated the two germline ends. CDR1 and CDR2 from the germline V gene are MDHEN and SYDVKM. The CDR3 protein is CASSFQYQETQYF. The CDR3 nucleotides are TGTGCCAGCAGTTTCCAGTACCAAGAGACCCAGTACTTC.

CDR3 in amino acids: CATSDPQGGDQPQHF. CDR3 nucleotides: TGTGCCACCAGTGACCCTCAAGGGGGAGATCAGCCCCAGCATTTT. The chain joins TRBV24-1 to TRBJ1-5, with a possible D match to TRBD1 (6 bases). The V gene's germline CDR1 is KGHDR and CDR2 SFDVKD. Trimming removed 4 bases at V and 5 bases at J, with 14 bases between. The CDR3 loop spans 15 amino acids.

The rearrangement links TRBV6-5 to TRBJ1-1, with D possibly being TRBD1 (5 bases). Trimming removed 2 bases at V and 9 bases at J, with 16 bases between. The CDR3 totals 14 residues. Germline CDR1 is MNHEY and CDR2 is SVGAGI. The CDR3: CASSYGGVGGQAFF. Here the CDR3 DNA reads TGTGCCAGCAGTTACGGGGGTGTGGGCGGCCAAGCTTTCTTT.

V is TRBV3-1 (or the pseudogene TRBV3-2) and J is TRBJ1-4; tentative D call: TRBD1 (5 bases). V lost 1 base to trimming and J lost 6 bases, with 12 bases between them. Germline CDR1 is LGHDT and CDR2 is YNNKEL (reference sequence). The CDR3 spans 15 residues. CDR3 region: CASSQGRGWDEKLFF. The CDR3 DNA reads TGTGCCAGCAGCCAAGGGCGGGGCTGGGATGAAAAACTGTTTTTT.

V gene TRBV7-3 combines with J gene TRBJ1-2; D uncertain. This CDR3 is built from 14 residues. V was shortened by 7 bases and J by 8 bases, with 20 bases between the two germline ends. Germline assignment: CDR1 SGHTA and CDR2 FQGTGA. The CDR3 coding sequence is TGTGCCAGCATCCAGAATGAGAGATCTCCAGGCTACACCTTC. As protein: CASIQNERSPGYTF.

V gene TRBV5-1 combines with J gene TRBJ1-2; 10 bases are a match to TRBD1. The germline V gene has CDR1 SGHRS and CDR2 YFSETQ. This CDR3 is 16 amino acids long. J lost 5 bases, V lost 4 bases, and 11 bases had no gene match. This chain's CDR3 is CASSVARTGGGYGYTF. The CDR3, as DNA: TGCGCCAGCAGCGTCGCCCGGACAGGGGGAGGGTATGGCTACACCTTC.

This rearrangement joins TRBV10-3 to TRBJ1-6; D gene unclear. The germline CDR1 and CDR2 sequences are ENHRY and SYGVKD. The ends were cut back, 8 bases at V and 6 bases at J, with 11 bases in the middle. This CDR3 has 13 residues. The CDR3 is CAIGQEANSPLHF. CDR3 DNA sequence: TGTGCCATCGGTCAGGAAGCTAATTCACCCCTCCACTTT.